The present entry profiles one TCR beta chain with its context. This record comes from a study of blood T cell repertoires in COVID-19. Study information: Some COVID-19 samples were acute and others convalescent; all came from the United States, Italy and Spain. T cells, B-cell-depleted T cells, or PBMCs provided the cDNA or gDNA that served as material.

Profiling relied on immunoSEQ multiplex PCR, and the TCRdb table lists in-frame clones only, not all of them. The sample records roughly 180,000 clones, about four fifths being singletons. The sequence was collected from a middle-aged woman with COVID-19, enrolled during active disease. Specimen: peripheral blood.

The DNA for the CDR3 is TGTGCCAGCAGCCCCTCGGGACTTATGGATACGCAGTATTTT. Protein product: CASSPSGLMDTQYF. The gene calls are TRBV14 and TRBJ2-3, with TRBD2 as a possible D gene (6 bases). With 4 bases removed from V and 6 bases from J, the gap between germline ends came to 14 bases. The CDR3 has 14 residues. Germline V gene lookup returns CDR1 SGHDN and CDR2 FVKESK.